A single sample is the source of the 31 T cell receptor beta chains below, sequenced in a study of blood T cells in healthy people across ages. The use of a sample-barcoded 5' primer and a J-beta primer mix characterized a second PCR of roughly 6 to 12 cycles. From the 5' RACE reads, TCRdb called clonotypes with MiXCR, one entry per CDR3 protein. The table records more than 800,000 distinct CDR3 sequences, 35% to 55% of them present only once. Sequenced sample: blood. Receptor source: an older woman in good health.

Notes on this clonotype: A much larger clone sits a single nucleotide away, making a read error possible. The chain has TRBV7-2 and TRBJ2-5, with D perhaps TRBD2 (6 bases). In germline, CDR1 is SGHTA, CDR2 FQGNSA. V lost 2 bases to trimming and J lost 5 bases, with 12 bases between them. CDR3 length: 14 amino acids. In nucleotides, the CDR3 is TGTGCCAGCAGCTTATGGGCAGGAGGGGAGACCCAGTACTTC. Translation gives CASSLWAGGETQYF.

In its sample, this clonotype was seen a few times. The V call is TRBV28, the J call TRBJ2-1; the D is unclear. CDR3 length equals 14 residues. Germline values: CDR1 MDHEN, CDR2 SYDVKM. V gave up 5 bases and J gave up 6 bases, with 14 bases separating them. DNA for the CDR3: TGTGCCAGCAGTCAGGACGGATTAAGCAATGAGCAGTTCTTC. Amino acids: CASSQDGLSNEQFF.

The chain combines TRBV7-8 with TRBJ2-1; D gene uncertain. V dropped 1 base and J dropped 2 bases, with 9 bases sitting between them. Germline V CDR1 and CDR2: SGHVS, FQNEAQ. The CDR3 contains 15 residues. The CDR3 DNA is TGTGCCAGCAGCTTAGATCGGCCCGCCTACAATGAGCAGTTCTTC. The encoded protein is CASSLDRPAYNEQFF.

V and J are TRBV20-1 and TRBJ2-5; TRBD1 is a possible D gene (6 bases). Deletions cut 0 bases from V and 4 bases from J, with 21 bases between. CDR3 length: 17 amino acids. Germline assignment: CDR1 DFQATT and CDR2 SNEGSKA (reference sequence). CDR3 region: CSARELAFRTVVETQYF. In DNA form, the CDR3 reads TGCAGTGCTAGAGAGTTGGCATTTAGGACAGTTGTAGAGACCCAGTACTTC.

The J gene is TRBJ2-3, the V gene TRBV25-1; D ambiguous. The CDR3 has 14 residues. Trimming stripped 3 bases from V and 4 bases from J, with 11 bases between. CDR1 and CDR2 from the germline V gene are MGHDK and SYGVNS. The CDR3 DNA is TGTGCCAGCAGTGATGGACCACTGGCAGATACGCAGTATTTT. Translation gives CASSDGPLADTQYF.

The V call is TRBV28, the J call TRBJ2-7, with a weak D call TRBD2 (7 bases). The CDR3 totals 17 residues. Looked up from germline, CDR1 is MDHEN and CDR2 is SYDVKM. V was shortened by 6 bases and J by 5 bases, with 26 bases between the two germline ends. Here the CDR3 reads CASRSRGARVPSHEQYF. The CDR3 bases are TGTGCCAGCAGAAGTCGGGGGGCCCGGGTCCCTTCCCACGAGCAGTACTTC.

The rearrangement links TRBV7-6 to TRBJ2-7; 12 nucleotides agree with TRBD2. The trim removed 5 bases at V and 0 bases at J, leaving 11 bases unmatched. Germline V CDR1 and CDR2: SGHVS, FNYEAQ. The CDR3 consists of 18 residues. CDR3 amino acids: CASSPAGGLAGPSYEQYF. CDR3 nucleotide sequence: TGTGCCAGCAGCCCAGCGGGGGGACTAGCGGGCCCCTCCTACGAGCAGTACTTC.

The CDR3 DNA sequence: TGTGCCAGCAGCAACTGTCCGGGACCCTGCTCCGAGCAGTACTTC. Its protein is CASSNCPGPCSEQYF. The chain combines TRBV12-3 or TRBV12-4 with TRBJ2-5, with D perhaps being TRBD1 or TRBD2 (5 bases each). The DNA matches TRBJ2-7 better at its end, which makes the J call doubtful. This CDR3 is 15 amino acids long.

This chain joins TRBV27 and TRBJ2-7; 8 nucleotides agree with TRBD2. The germline CDR1 and CDR2 sequences are MNHEY and SMNVEV (reference sequence). Trimming took 5 bases from V and 3 from J; bases not matched to a gene: 12. This CDR3 has 16 residues. The CDR3 region is CASSQPSAGGGYEQYF. As DNA, the CDR3 is TGTGCCAGCAGTCAACCGTCCGCGGGGGGAGGCTACGAGCAGTACTTC.

V usage is TRBV6-2 or TRBV6-3 and J usage is TRBJ2-1; 11 bases agree with TRBD2. Trimming at V came to 5 bases and at J to 5 bases, leaving 5 bases not matched to a gene. Germline V gives CDR1 MNHEY, CDR2 SVGEGT. This CDR3 comprises 15 residues. The CDR3 protein is CASSRIAGGHNEQFF. CDR3 nucleotides: TGTGCCAGCAGTAGAATAGCGGGAGGGCACAATGAGCAGTTCTTC.

This rearrangement joins TRBV4-1 to TRBJ2-7; no clear D. In germline, CDR1 is MGHRA, CDR2 YSYEKL. With 0 bases removed from V and 1 base from J, the gap between germline ends came to 10 bases. The CDR3 spans 15 residues. The chain's CDR3 is CASSQETVGSYEQYF. The CDR3 region has the DNA TGCGCCAGCAGCCAAGAAACGGTCGGTTCCTACGAGCAGTACTTC.

This clonotype was observed a few times. V usage is TRBV6-1 and J usage is TRBJ2-4, with 11 bases that match TRBD2. The germline V gene has CDR1 MNHNS and CDR2 SASEGT. V shed 6 bases, J shed 4 bases, and the junction held 17 bases outside the gene matches. The CDR3 consists of 19 residues. CDR3 in amino acids: CASSFRIGTSGYAKNIQYF. DNA for the CDR3: TGTGCCAGCAGCTTTCGTATCGGGACTAGCGGATACGCTAAAAACATTCAGTACTTC.

J is TRBJ1-2 and V is TRBV20-1, with 10 bases fitting TRBD1. Trimming at V came to 0 bases and at J to 8 bases, leaving 6 bases not matched to a gene. Germline CDR1 and CDR2: DFQATT and SNEGSKA (reference sequence). The CDR3 contains 14 residues. CDR3 bases: TGCAGTGCTAGAGAAGGGACAGGGGTTGGAGGCTACACCTTC. Its protein product is CSAREGTGVGGYTF.

This clonotype has just a few counts. The chain combines TRBV7-8 with TRBJ2-5; 7 bases are a match to TRBD1. The V gene's germline CDR1 is SGHVS and CDR2 FQNEAQ. The CDR3 runs 17 residues. V lost 4 bases, J lost 2 bases, and 13 bases stayed unmatched. The CDR3 nucleotides read TGTGCCAGCAGCTCCCCTGAGGGGACAGAACTACAAGAGACCCAGTACTTC. This translates into CASSSPEGTELQETQYF.

The genes are TRBV9 and TRBJ2-4; possibly TRBD1 or TRBD2 for D (6 bases each). This CDR3 region has 14 residues. CDR1 is SGDLS and CDR2 is YYNGEE in the germline V gene. The ends were cut back, 4 bases at V and 8 bases at J, with 16 bases in the middle. The CDR3 reads CASSPQGRIHIQYF. CDR3 nucleotides: TGTGCCAGCAGCCCCCAGGGGAGGATTCACATTCAGTACTTC.

This clonotype was seen at least ten times. A much larger clone lies a single base off, so this may be a read error. The CDR3 sequence: CASSQGRGRGYGYTF. For the CDR3, the DNA is TGTGCCAGCAGCCAAGGGCGCGGAAGGGGCTATGGCTACACCTTC. The chain is built from TRBV3-1 and TRBJ1-2; D perhaps matches TRBD1 (5 bases). CDR1 and CDR2 (germline): LGHDT, YNNKEL (reference sequence). This CDR3 spans 15 amino acids. The germline V and J ends were trimmed by 1 base and 4 bases, with 13 bases remaining between them.

The count of this clonotype is one. The chain links TRBV6-5 to TRBJ2-1, with TRBD2 as a possible D gene (5 bases). V was clipped by 6 bases and J by 4 bases, with 16 bases between them. The CDR3 totals 15 residues. Germline CDR1 reads MNHEY; CDR2 reads SVGAGI. This chain's CDR3 is CASSLTRAQYNEQFF. In DNA, the CDR3 is TGTGCCAGCAGCCTAACTAGGGCGCAATACAATGAGCAGTTCTTC.

A few counts support this clonotype. The chain links TRBV12-3 or TRBV12-4 to TRBJ2-7; 8 nucleotides agree with TRBD1. The V segment lost 5 bases and the J segment 1 base; nucleotides outside the gene matches: 13. The CDR3 is 17 amino acids. CDR3 in amino acids: CASSPDPGGQGSYEQYF. In nucleotides, the CDR3 is TGTGCCAGCAGTCCCGACCCAGGGGGCCAAGGTTCCTACGAGCAGTACTTC.

The V gene is TRBV30, the J gene TRBJ1-2; TRBD1 might be the D (6 bases). The CDR3 loop spans 13 amino acids. Germline values: CDR1 GTSNPN, CDR2 SVGIG (reference sequence). Trimming stripped 0 bases from V and 7 bases from J, with 12 bases between. The chain's CDR3 is CAWSVRGGRGYTF. The CDR3 region has the DNA TGTGCCTGGAGTGTCCGAGGGGGGCGTGGCTACACCTTC.

A word on this clonotype: A read error may produce the germline difference seen at one junction end. This rearrangement joins TRBV2 to TRBJ1-4; tentative D call: TRBD1 (6 bases). The germline V gene has CDR1 SNHLY and CDR2 FYNNEI. The CDR3 is 14 residues long. The CDR3 loop is CASSEGGSFEKLFF. The CDR3 bases are TGTGCCAGCAGCGAAGGGGGGTCTTTCGAAAAACTGTTTTTT.

This clonotype was picked up many times. This chain connects TRBV27 to TRBJ2-2, with D unresolved. V lost 4 bases to trimming and J lost 8 bases, with 8 bases between them. The germline CDR1 and CDR2 sequences are MNHEY and SMNVEV (reference sequence). The CDR3 has 12 residues. The CDR3 nucleotides read TGTGCCAGCAGTTCTGGATGGGGGGAGCTGTTTTTT. Its translation is CASSSGWGELFF.

The sample holds a few counts of this clonotype. The rearrangement joins TRBV29-1 to TRBJ2-2; D remains ambiguous. Germline V gene lookup returns CDR1 SQVTM and CDR2 ANQGSEA. The length of the CDR3 is 11 residues. With 5 bases removed from V and 8 bases from J, the gap between germline ends came to 9 bases. CDR3 DNA: TGCAGCGTTACCTACCGGGGGGAGCTGTTTTTT. Amino acid sequence: CSVTYRGELFF.

The rearrangement joins TRBV2 to TRBJ2-7; D is perhaps TRBD1 (5 bases). V shed 7 bases and J shed 0 bases, with 10 bases lying between them. This CDR3 has 13 residues. Germline CDR1 and CDR2: SNHLY and FYNNEI. CDR3 sequence: CASIDDSSYEQYF. DNA of the CDR3: TGTGCCAGCATCGACGACAGCTCCTACGAGCAGTACTTC.

This clonotype has just a few counts. V is TRBV9 and J is TRBJ2-4, with 7 bases lining up with TRBD2. There are 17 residues in the CDR3. CDR1 is SGDLS and CDR2 is YYNGEE in the germline V gene. V trimming: 0 bases; J trimming: 2 bases; junction bases outside the gene matches: 8. The CDR3 here is CASSVDPGEGTKNIQYF. The CDR3 coding sequence is TGTGCCAGCAGCGTAGATCCGGGGGAGGGGACCAAAAACATTCAGTACTTC.

The J gene is TRBJ2-1, the V gene TRBV29-1; 10 bases agree with TRBD2. The CDR3 has 11 residues. The germline V gene has CDR1 SQVTM and CDR2 ANQGSEA. With V trimmed by 7 bases and J by 9 bases, 3 bases remained unmatched. The DNA of the CDR3 is TGCAGCGGGGCTAGCGGGAGTGAGCAGTTCTTC. Amino acid sequence: CSGASGSEQFF.

This clonotype appeared many times. The rearrangement joins TRBV24-1 to TRBJ2-5, with D possibly TRBD2 on 5 matching bases. Per germline, CDR1 KGHDR and CDR2 SFDVKD. The CDR3 spans 16 residues. Trimming removed 2 bases from V and 5 bases from J, with 17 bases in between. The CDR3 coding sequence is TGTGCCACCAGTGATTCCCGCAGCGGCGTATGGGAGACCCAGTACTTC. It is translated as CATSDSRSGVWETQYF.

The chain is built from TRBV2 and TRBJ1-4; D remains ambiguous. The CDR3 runs 13 residues. Germline CDR1 reads SNHLY; CDR2 reads FYNNEI. V was trimmed by 10 bases and J by 1 base, leaving 10 bases between them. CDR3 region: CATLGGTNEKLFF. The CDR3 DNA reads as TGTGCCACCCTGGGTGGAACTAATGAAAAACTGTTTTTT.

The chain carries TRBV5-1 and TRBJ2-7; TRBD1 is a possible D gene (6 bases). This CDR3 region has 13 residues. Per the germline V gene, CDR1 is SGHRS and CDR2 is YFSETQ. With 8 bases removed from V and 2 bases from J, the gap between germline ends came to 14 bases. The CDR3 region is CASKRQDAYEQYF. The DNA for the CDR3 is TGCGCCAGTAAGAGACAGGACGCCTACGAGCAGTACTTC.

The V gene is TRBV28, the J gene TRBJ2-4; D unclear. The J call may be wrong; the DNA end is better matched by TRBJ2-7. The CDR3 is 12 amino acids. The germline gives CDR1 MDHEN, CDR2 SYDVKM. In DNA form, the CDR3 reads TGTGCCAGCAGTCCCAATTCGAACGAGCAGTACTTC. This translates into CASSPNSNEQYF.

This clonotype was detected only a few times. This chain links TRBV6-1 with TRBJ2-1; D is possibly TRBD1 or TRBD2 (6 bases each). V shed 4 bases and J shed 8 bases, with 21 bases lying between them. This CDR3 is built from 16 residues. Per the germline V gene, CDR1 is MNHNS and CDR2 is SASEGT. The CDR3 DNA sequence: TGTGCCAGCAGTGCTTTCGGGGACACGGGAGTGGATGAGCAGTTCTTC. Residues: CASSAFGDTGVDEQFF.

This rearrangement joins TRBV28 to TRBJ2-5; D remains unclear. Trimming cost V 2 bases and J 5 bases, with 9 bases left between them. The CDR3 loop spans 13 amino acids. Germline V gives CDR1 MDHEN, CDR2 SYDVKM. The CDR3 region is CASSLPYRETQYF. The DNA of the CDR3 is TGTGCCAGCAGTTTACCCTACCGCGAGACCCAGTACTTC.